The TCR beta chain under discussion was sequenced for a study of blood T cell repertoires in COVID-19. Authors' methods: By means of reference gene primer amplification, nucleated cell counts were estimated. Using immunoSEQ multiplex PCR, the repertoire was profiled, and TCRdb retains in-frame clones only, with some absent. V and J calls plus clone size are reproduced from that table; the DNA served to infer D and trimming. The sample lists approximately 200,000 clones; 70% to 80% were seen once. V was trimmed by 6 bases and J by 4 bases, leaving 19 bases between them. The CDR3 runs to 15 residues. Looked up from germline, CDR1 is SGHKS and CDR2 is YYEKEE (reference sequence).

This sequence originates from a middle-aged woman with COVID-19, enrolled during active disease. V usage is TRBV5-5 and J usage is TRBJ1-1; no clear D gene. The sequenced material came from peripheral blood. In DNA form, the CDR3 reads TGTGCCAGCACCCCCCGGGTCGATCGGGGCACTGAAGCTTTCTTT. Translated, it gives CASTPRVDRGTEAFF.